Each of the 16 T cell receptor beta chains below was sequenced from the same sample in a study of post-analysis software for immune sequencing data. Study-wide findings and caveats: Among four or five TRBV segments more frequent in patients than controls were TRBV5-6, TRBV5-1 and TRBV20-1.

Unique molecular identifiers were present in the TCR beta cDNA libraries. MiXCR, run by TCRdb on the PCR reads, gives a single entry per CDR3 protein. The data show 750,000 to 900,000 distinct CDR3 sequences, about half seen once. For these receptors, no antigen is known. Sequenced material: blood. These receptors were collected from a girl aged 10-17 years with multiple sclerosis.

This chain connects TRBV5-1 to TRBJ2-1; 14 bases agree with TRBD2. The V segment lost 2 bases and the J segment 6 bases; nucleotides outside the gene matches: 10. The CDR3 is 18 residues long. The V gene's germline CDR1 is SGHRS and CDR2 YFSETQ. CDR3 nucleotide sequence: TGCGCCAGCAGCTTAAGGCAGGGACTAGCGGGAGTCCGCAATGAGCAGTTCTTC. It specifies CASSLRQGLAGVRNEQFF.

This clonotype was detected only a few times. This chain links TRBV20-1 with TRBJ2-5; D tentatively fits TRBD1 or TRBD2 (5 bases each). CDR3 length: 13 residues. Germline V gives CDR1 DFQATT, CDR2 SNEGSKA (reference sequence). V was pared by 2 bases and J by 5 bases, with 12 bases between. The CDR3 spells CSARPHGGETQYF. The CDR3 bases are TGCAGTGCTAGACCCCATGGGGGTGAGACCCAGTACTTC.

The chain joins TRBV6-2 or TRBV6-3 to TRBJ2-1; 11 nucleotides agree with TRBD2. Germline-derived CDR1 and CDR2 are MNHEY and SVGEGT. The CDR3 length is 19 residues. The trim removed 0 bases at V and 0 bases at J, leaving 7 bases unmatched. The CDR3 loop is CASSYSRLAGGISYNEQFF. CDR3 coding DNA: TGTGCCAGCAGTTACTCCCGGCTAGCGGGAGGTATCTCCTACAATGAGCAGTTCTTC.

This clonotype was seen only a few times. The DNA for the CDR3 is TGTGCCAGCAGCCCGGCCGGCACTGAAGCTTTCTTT. It specifies CASSPAGTEAFF. The chain links TRBV11-2 to TRBJ1-1; D gene unclear. This CDR3 has 12 amino acids. The germline V and J ends were trimmed by 5 bases and 4 bases, with 8 bases remaining between them. Per the germline V gene, CDR1 is SGHAT and CDR2 is FQNNGV.

The V and J genes are TRBV29-1 and TRBJ2-7; D is unclear. CDR3 length equals 13 residues. Germline-derived CDR1 and CDR2 are SQVTM and ANQGSEA. V was cut by 4 bases and J by 3 bases, with 13 bases left in between. The CDR3, as DNA: TGCAGCGTTGTGTCCTTCGCCAACTACGAGCAGTACTTC. It codes for CSVVSFANYEQYF.

The rearrangement joins TRBV6-5 to TRBJ2-2, with 9 bases fitting TRBD2. The germline gives CDR1 MNHEY, CDR2 SVGAGI. The CDR3 extends over 16 amino acids. J lost 0 bases, V lost 6 bases, and 5 bases had no gene match. CDR3 sequence (DNA): TGTGCCAGCAGCAAGACTAGCGGAGCGAACACCGGGGAGCTGTTTTTT. Residues: CASSKTSGANTGELFF.

This clonotype was detected only a few times. The V and J genes are TRBV24-1 and TRBJ1-5; TRBD1 might be the D (5 bases). Germline CDR1 KGHDR, CDR2 SFDVKD. This CDR3 has 20 residues. V shed 4 bases and J shed 0 bases, with 24 bases lying between them. The CDR3 loop is CATSEVPGSCVLNSNQPQHF. The CDR3, as DNA: TGTGCCACCAGTGAGGTCCCAGGGTCGTGTGTGCTAAATAGCAATCAGCCCCAGCATTTT.

The table lists this clonotype with many counts. The genes are TRBV12-3 or TRBV12-4 and TRBJ1-2; D is unclear. This CDR3 has 12 residues. V was cut by 6 bases and J by 4 bases, with 9 bases left in between. The CDR3 loop is CASRTGLYGYTF. The CDR3 DNA reads as TGTGCCAGCAGAACTGGTCTCTATGGCTACACCTTC.

The rearrangement links TRBV5-5 to TRBJ2-5, with D possibly TRBD1 on 7 matching bases. The DNA end favors TRBJ2-7, so the J call may be wrong. Per germline, CDR1 SGHKS and CDR2 YYEKEE (reference sequence). This CDR3 is 14 amino acids long. CDR3 coding DNA: TGTGCCAGCAGCTGGCGGGACAGCACCTACGAGCAGTACTTC. Translation: CASSWRDSTYEQYF.

V usage is TRBV20-1 and J usage is TRBJ2-7; 11 bases fit TRBD2. From germline, CDR1 is DFQATT and CDR2 SNEGSKA (reference sequence). The CDR3 is made up of 14 amino acids. V dropped 2 bases and J dropped 1; count of bases not matched to a gene: 1. The CDR3 bases are TGCAGTGCTAGACGACTAGCGGGGTCCTACGAGCAGTACTTC. This gives the protein CSARRLAGSYEQYF.

The chain is built from TRBV20-1 and TRBJ2-3; 11 nucleotides line up with TRBD2. The CDR3 length is 17 residues. Germline CDR1 and CDR2: DFQATT and SNEGSKA (reference sequence). J gave up 2 bases and V 5 bases, and 12 bases lay outside the gene matches. CDR3 amino acids: CSAFGTTSGSLTDTQYF. Here the CDR3 DNA reads TGCAGTGCTTTCGGGACTACTAGCGGGAGCCTCACAGATACGCAGTATTTT.

The chain carries TRBV5-1 and TRBJ1-1; D is undetermined. This CDR3 contains 13 residues. Per the germline V gene, CDR1 is SGHRS and CDR2 is YFSETQ. The germline V and J ends were trimmed by 3 bases and 1 base, with 7 bases remaining between them. The CDR3 bases are TGCGCCAGCAGCTCTGAGACGAACACTGAAGCTTTCTTT. Its protein is CASSSETNTEAFF.

This clonotype occurred a few times. The chain carries TRBV13 and TRBJ2-5; D is possibly TRBD2 (5 bases). The DNA end lines up better with TRBJ2-7; the J call may be wrong. CDR3 size: 16 residues. Germline V gene data show CDR1 as PRHDT and CDR2 as FYEKMQ (reference sequence). CDR3 nucleotides: TGTGCCAGCAGCCCAACCCGAGCGGATTTGCCCTACGAGCAGTACTTC. It yields the protein CASSPTRADLPYEQYF.

This clonotype was observed a few times. The genes are TRBV29-1 and TRBJ2-3, with TRBD2 matching 9 bases. The CDR3 has 16 amino acids. In germline, CDR1 is SQVTM, CDR2 ANQGSEA. V was pared by 6 bases and J by 6 bases, with 16 bases of the junction left unmatched. The CDR3, as DNA: TGCAGCGTCCACCCTTTGGTAGCGGGAGTTGCGGATACGCAGTATTTT. Translated: CSVHPLVAGVADTQYF.

The sample holds a few counts of this clonotype. The chain recombines TRBV12-3 or TRBV12-4 with TRBJ2-5; 9 nucleotides align to TRBD2. The CDR3 contains 12 residues. V dropped 6 bases and J dropped 5; count of bases not matched to a gene: 1. CDR3 DNA: TGTGCCAGCAGGGCGGGGGGGGAGACCCAGTACTTC. Its protein is CASRAGGETQYF.

The chain links TRBV2 to TRBJ2-1; TRBD2 might be the D (5 bases). Trimming pared 7 bases from V and 10 bases from J, leaving 14 bases between. The CDR3 sequence is 12 residues long. Germline V gives CDR1 SNHLY, CDR2 FYNNEI. The CDR3 DNA reads TGTGCCAGCACCAAAGAGCGGCAGGAGCAGTTCTTC. Amino acids: CASTKERQEQFF.